This is a list of T cell receptor beta chains from one sample in a study of blood T cell repertoires in COVID-19. Sequencing was performed with immunoSEQ multiplex PCR; in TCRdb, only in-frame clones are kept and a portion is missing. The sample lists 300,000 to 350,000 clones; 80% to 90% were seen once. Sequencing was performed on PBMCs or T cells enriched from blood (not recorded which). The receptors were gathered from a young man who had recovered from COVID-19. The CDR3 runs from the conserved cysteine through the conserved F or W. A D gene is named only where the DNA matches it firmly. Only some rows state a clone size, as once, few, many or a class for expanded clones.

j_gene	len	d_gene	abundance	v_gene	CDR3nt	CDR3aa
TRBJ2-7	14	NA	NA	TRBV3-1/TRBV3-2	TGTGCCAGCAGCCAATCGGCTAGTGCCTACGAGCAGTACTTC	CASSQSASAYEQYF
TRBJ2-7	14	NA	NA	TRBV11-2	TGTGCCAGCAGCTTGGCTAGCGCCAACTACGAGCAGTACTTC	CASSLASANYEQYF
TRBJ1-5	17	NA	NA	TRBV7-9	TGTGCCAGCAGCTCGGGGTCCACGACAGGCTGGGGGCAGCCCCAGCATTTT	CASSSGSTTGWGQPQHF
TRBJ2-5	15	NA	once	TRBV2	TGTGCCAGCAGTTCACAGGGCTCGTCTGGAGAGACCCAGTACTTC	CASSSQGSSGETQYF
TRBJ2-1	12	TRBD2	NA	TRBV28	TGTGCCAGCAGTTCTAGCGGGCAATCCCCGTTCTTC	CASSSSGQSPFF
TRBJ2-1	15	NA	NA	TRBV4-2	TGTGCCAGCAGCCAAGGATTAGGAGTGGGGAGTGAGCAGTTCTTC	CASSQGLGVGSEQFF
TRBJ2-7	14	NA	NA	TRBV7-8	TGTGCCAGCAGCACAAGGACAGCGACCTACGAGCAGTACTTC	CASSTRTATYEQYF
TRBJ1-1	16	NA	NA	TRBV15	TGTGCCACCAGCAGAGATCTTGTCAGGGGGAACACTGAAGCTTTCTTT	CATSRDLVRGNTEAFF
TRBJ1-4	14	TRBD1	once	TRBV29-1	TGCAGCGTTGATCCGACAGGGGCGAATGAAAAACTGTTTTTT	CSVDPTGANEKLFF
TRBJ1-1	15	NA	NA	TRBV7-9	TGTGCCAGCAGCTTAGTGGGGGGGCACCCCACTGAAGCTTTCTTT	CASSLVGGHPTEAFF
TRBJ2-3	14	TRBD2	once	TRBV27	TGTGCCAGCAGCGGTTGGGACGGACTAGGCAACCCCTATTTT	CASSGWDGLGNPYF
TRBJ1-2	15	TRBD1	NA	TRBV7-9	TGTGCCAGCAGCTTAGGACAGGGGGCTCTCTATGGCTACACCTTC	CASSLGQGALYGYTF
TRBJ1-1	11	TRBD1	once	TRBV13	TGTGCCACCGAAGGGACAGGTGAAGCTTTCTTT	CATEGTGEAFF